This T cell receptor beta chain originates from a study of T-cell memory formation after mild COVID-19. About the study: There were largely donor-specific TCR clusters. Points from the study as a whole: Later expanders leaned CD4+, whereas clones that contracted between day 15 and 85 were balanced CD4/CD8. Proof of SARS-CoV-2 specificity was absent for the second-wave clones that crested on day 37.

Deletions cut 4 bases from V and 8 bases from J, with 15 bases between. Per germline, CDR1 SGHTA and CDR2 FQGNSA. This CDR3 contains 15 residues. TCRalpha and TCRbeta libraries used 5'RACE with constant-segment primers and UMIs. TCRdb re-derived calls from the 5' RACE reads in MiXCR, one entry per CDR3 protein. The data show 450,000 to 650,000 distinct CDR3 sequences, roughly 18% seen once. This clonotype was seen only a few times. What it binds is unknown. The chain combines TRBV7-2 with TRBJ1-6, with a weak D call TRBD1 (6 bases). The material sequenced was PBMCs or a T cell subset sorted from them (not recorded which). This TCR derives from an adult woman who had mild COVID-19 (a few samples of this study predate the infection). Cell type and time point are not known. The CDR3: CASSSRQVSYSPLHF. CDR3 nucleotides: TGTGCCAGCAGCTCAAGACAGGTTTCATATTCACCCCTCCACTTT.